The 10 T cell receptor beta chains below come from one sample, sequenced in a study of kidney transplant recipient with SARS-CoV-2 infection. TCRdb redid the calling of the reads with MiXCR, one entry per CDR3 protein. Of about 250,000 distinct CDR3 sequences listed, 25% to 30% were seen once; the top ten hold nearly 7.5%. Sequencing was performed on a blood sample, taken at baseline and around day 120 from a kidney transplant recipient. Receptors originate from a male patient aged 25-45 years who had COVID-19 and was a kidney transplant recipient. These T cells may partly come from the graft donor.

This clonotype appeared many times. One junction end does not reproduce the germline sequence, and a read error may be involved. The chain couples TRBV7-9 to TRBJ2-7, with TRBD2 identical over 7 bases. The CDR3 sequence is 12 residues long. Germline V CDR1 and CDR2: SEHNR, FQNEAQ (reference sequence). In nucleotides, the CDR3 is TGTGCCAGCAGCTTGGGGGAGGGGCCAGGTGACTTC. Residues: CASSLGEGPGDF. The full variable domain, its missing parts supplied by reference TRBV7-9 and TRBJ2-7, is DTGVSQNPRHKITKRGQNVTFRCDPISEHNRLYWYRQTLGQGPEFLTYFQNEAQLEKSRLLSDRFSAERPKGSFSTLEIQRTEQGDSAMYLCASSLGEGPGDFGPGTRLTVT.

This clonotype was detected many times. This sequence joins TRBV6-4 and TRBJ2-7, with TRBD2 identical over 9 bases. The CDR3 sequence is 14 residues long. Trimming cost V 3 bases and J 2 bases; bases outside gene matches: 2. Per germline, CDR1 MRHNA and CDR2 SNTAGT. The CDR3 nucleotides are TGTGCCAGCAGTGAGCGGGAGGGCCCCTACGAGCAGTACTTC. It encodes CASSEREGPYEQYF.

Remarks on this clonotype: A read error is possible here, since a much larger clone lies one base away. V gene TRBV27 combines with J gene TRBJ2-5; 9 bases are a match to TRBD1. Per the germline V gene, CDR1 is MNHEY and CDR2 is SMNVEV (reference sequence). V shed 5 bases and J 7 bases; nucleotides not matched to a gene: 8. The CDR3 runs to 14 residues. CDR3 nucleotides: TGTGCCAGCAGTCAAGGGACAGGGTGGGGGACCCAGTACTTC. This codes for CASSQGTGWGTQYF.

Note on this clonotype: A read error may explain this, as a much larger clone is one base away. Written as DNA, the CDR3 is TGTGCCGGCAGTGTCTCTTGGAACACTGAAGCTTTCTTT. The encoded protein is CAGSVSWNTEAFF. This chain connects TRBV12-3 or TRBV12-4 to TRBJ1-1; the D is unclear. This CDR3 is built from 13 residues.

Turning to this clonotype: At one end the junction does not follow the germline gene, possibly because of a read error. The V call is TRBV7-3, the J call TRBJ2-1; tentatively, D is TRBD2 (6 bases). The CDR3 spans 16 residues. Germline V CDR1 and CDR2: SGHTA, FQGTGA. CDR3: CTSSFGGTGRGNERFF. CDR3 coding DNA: TGTACCAGCAGTTTTGGAGGGACGGGGCGTGGGAATGAGCGGTTCTTC. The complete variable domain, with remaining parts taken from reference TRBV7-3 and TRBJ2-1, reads GAGVSQTPSNKVTEKGKYVELRCDPISGHTALYWYRQSLGQGPEFLIYFQGTGAADDSGLPNDRFFAVRPEGSVSTLKIQRTERGDSAVYLCTSSFGGTGRGNERFFGPGTRLTVL.

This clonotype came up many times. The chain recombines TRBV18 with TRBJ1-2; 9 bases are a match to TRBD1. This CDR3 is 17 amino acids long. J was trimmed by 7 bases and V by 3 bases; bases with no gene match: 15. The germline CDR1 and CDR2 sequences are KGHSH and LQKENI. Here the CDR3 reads CASSPPSQGAFWGGYTF. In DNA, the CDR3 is TGTGCCAGCTCACCCCCTTCACAGGGGGCTTTTTGGGGTGGCTACACCTTC.

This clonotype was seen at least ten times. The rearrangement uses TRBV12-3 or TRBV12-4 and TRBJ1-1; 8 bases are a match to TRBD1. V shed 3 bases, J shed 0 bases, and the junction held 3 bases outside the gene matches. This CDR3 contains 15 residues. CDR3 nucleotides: TGTGCCAGCAGTTTGGGACAGGCCGTGAACACTGAAGCTTTCTTT. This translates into CASSLGQAVNTEAFF.

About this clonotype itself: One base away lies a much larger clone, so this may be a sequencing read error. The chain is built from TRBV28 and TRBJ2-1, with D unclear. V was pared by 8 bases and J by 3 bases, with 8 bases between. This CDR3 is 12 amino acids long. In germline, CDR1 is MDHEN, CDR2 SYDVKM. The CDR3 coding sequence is TGTGCCAGCGCATCAAACTACAATGAGCAGTTCTTC. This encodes CASASNYNEQFF. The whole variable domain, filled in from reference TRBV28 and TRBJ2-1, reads DVKVTQSSRYLVKRTGEKVFLECVQDMDHENMFWYRQDPGLGLRLIYFSYDVKMKEKGDIPEGYSVSREKKERFSLILESASTNQTSMYLCASASNYNEQFFGPGTRLTVL.

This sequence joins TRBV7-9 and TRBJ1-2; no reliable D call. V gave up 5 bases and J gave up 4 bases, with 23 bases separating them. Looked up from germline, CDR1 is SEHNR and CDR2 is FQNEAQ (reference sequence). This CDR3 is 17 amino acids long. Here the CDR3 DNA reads TGTGCCAGCAGCCAGTGCGCATACCATGGAAAGACCTATGGCTACACCTTC. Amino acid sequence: CASSQCAYHGKTYGYTF.

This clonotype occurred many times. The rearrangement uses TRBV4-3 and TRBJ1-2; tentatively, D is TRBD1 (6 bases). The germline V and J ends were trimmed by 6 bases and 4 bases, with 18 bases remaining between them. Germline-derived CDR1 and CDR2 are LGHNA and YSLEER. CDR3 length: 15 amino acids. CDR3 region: CASSRELQGLYGYTF. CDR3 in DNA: TGCGCCAGCAGTCGAGAATTGCAGGGGCTCTATGGCTACACCTTC.